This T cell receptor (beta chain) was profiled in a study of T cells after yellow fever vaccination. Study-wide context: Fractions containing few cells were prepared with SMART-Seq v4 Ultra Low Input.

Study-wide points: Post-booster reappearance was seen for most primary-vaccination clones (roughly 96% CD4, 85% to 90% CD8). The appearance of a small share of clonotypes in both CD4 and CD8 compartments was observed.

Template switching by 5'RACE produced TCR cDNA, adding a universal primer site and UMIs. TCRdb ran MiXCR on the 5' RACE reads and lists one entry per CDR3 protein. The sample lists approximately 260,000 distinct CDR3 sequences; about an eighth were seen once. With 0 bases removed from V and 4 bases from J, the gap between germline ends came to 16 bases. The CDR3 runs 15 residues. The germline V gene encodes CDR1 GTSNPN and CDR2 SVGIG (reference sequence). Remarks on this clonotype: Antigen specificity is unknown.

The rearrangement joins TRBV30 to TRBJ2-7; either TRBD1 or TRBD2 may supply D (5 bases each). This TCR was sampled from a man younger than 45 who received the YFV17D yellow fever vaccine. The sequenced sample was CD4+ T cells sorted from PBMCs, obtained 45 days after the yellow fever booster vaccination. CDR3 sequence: CAWSVVGVGSYEQYF. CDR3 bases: TGTGCCTGGAGTGTAGTGGGGGTAGGGTCTTACGAGCAGTACTTC. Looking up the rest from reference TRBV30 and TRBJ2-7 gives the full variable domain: SQTIHQWPATLVQPVGSPLSLECTVEGTSNPNLYWYRQAAGRGLQLLFYSVGIGQISSEVPQNLSASRPQDRQFILSSKKLLLSDSGFYLCAWSVVGVGSYEQYFGPGTRLTVT.